What follows are 8 T cell receptor beta chains derived from one specimen sequenced in a study of shared clonotypes between healthy human individuals. Sequencing was performed with immunoSEQ multiplex PCR; in TCRdb, only in-frame clones are kept and a portion is missing. The sample holds approximately 640,000 clones, roughly 91% seen once. The material sequenced was memory CD8+ T cells from PBMCs. The subset was: CD45RO+ cells pooled with CCR7-negative TemRA cells. These receptors all come from a man aged 18 to 29 in good health. Some clones in this sample may be carry-over from other donors' samples.

The chain joins TRBV4-3 to TRBJ1-4; weak D call: TRBD1 (5 bases). V was clipped by 4 bases and J by 1 base, with 10 bases between them. Germline V lookup: CDR1 LGHNA, CDR2 YSLEER. The CDR3 contains 15 residues. The CDR3 protein is CASSPFGGTNEKLFF. The CDR3 DNA sequence: TGCGCCAGCAGCCCCTTTGGGGGAACTAATGAAAAACTGTTTTTT.

The J gene is TRBJ1-4, the V gene TRBV4-1, with D perhaps matching TRBD1 (6 bases). Germline CDR1 is MGHRA and CDR2 is YSYEKL. Trimming removed 3 bases at V and 5 bases at J, with 16 bases between. This CDR3 contains 16 residues. Written as DNA, the CDR3 is TGCGCCAGCAGCCAGGGTCCCGGGACACCGAATGAAAAACTGTTTTTT. Amino acids: CASSQGPGTPNEKLFF.

V usage is TRBV7-9 and J usage is TRBJ2-5, with TRBD2 identical over 7 bases. The germline CDR1 and CDR2 sequences are SEHNR and FQNEAQ (reference sequence). The CDR3 consists of 14 residues. Losses at the gene ends were 5 bases for V and 2 bases for J; bases not matched to a gene: 5. DNA of the CDR3: TGTGCCAGCAGCCAGCAGGGACTACAAGAGACCCAGTACTTC. Translating gives CASSQQGLQETQYF.

The gene calls are TRBV30 and TRBJ2-7; maybe TRBD1 (6 bases). V lost 5 bases and J 3 bases, leaving 11 bases between the germline ends. The CDR3 has 12 amino acids. Germline assignment: CDR1 GTSNPN and CDR2 SVGIG (reference sequence). The CDR3, as DNA: TGTGCCTGGGAGGGGGTTTACTACGAGCAGTACTTC. As protein: CAWEGVYYEQYF. The variable domain in full, with the rest retrieved from reference TRBV30 and TRBJ2-7, is SQTIHQWPATLVQPVGSPLSLECTVEGTSNPNLYWYRQAAGRGLQLLFYSVGIGQISSEVPQNLSASRPQDRQFILSSKKLLLSDSGFYLCAWEGVYYEQYFGPGTRLTVT.

This chain links TRBV6-5 with TRBJ1-1; D not certain. This CDR3 has 13 amino acids. Per the germline V gene, CDR1 is MNHEY and CDR2 is SVGAGI. V dropped 2 bases and J dropped 2 bases, with 6 bases sitting between them. CDR3 sequence: CASSYMDNTEAFF. The CDR3 DNA reads TGTGCCAGCAGTTACATGGATAACACTGAAGCTTTCTTT.

The chain combines TRBV19 with TRBJ2-1; either TRBD1 or TRBD2 may fit D (5 bases each). CDR3 length equals 15 residues. V lost 4 bases to trimming and J lost 4 bases, with 14 bases between them. In germline, CDR1 is LNHDA, CDR2 SQIVND (reference sequence). The CDR3 region is CASSTDGAPYNEQFF. CDR3 DNA: TGTGCCAGTAGTACAGACGGGGCACCATACAATGAGCAGTTCTTC.

The sample holds a few counts of this clone. V gene TRBV29-1 combines with J gene TRBJ1-2; unclear D gene. With 0 bases removed from V and 6 bases from J, the gap between germline ends came to 5 bases. The CDR3 length is 11 residues. Germline values: CDR1 SQVTM, CDR2 ANQGSEA. The chain's CDR3 is CSVEDVHGYTF. The CDR3 nucleotides read TGCAGCGTTGAAGACGTTCATGGCTACACCTTC.

The chain uses TRBV18 and TRBJ1-5; 10 nucleotides match TRBD1. The CDR3 covers 16 residues. V gave up 5 bases and J gave up 2 bases; unmatched junction bases: 6. CDR1 KGHSH and CDR2 LQKENI come from the germline V gene. Written as DNA, the CDR3 is TGTGCCAGCTCATTACAGACAGGGGGCGGCAATCAGCCCCAGCATTTT. This gives the protein CASSLQTGGGNQPQHF.